This T cell receptor beta chain was recorded in a study of blood T cell repertoires in COVID-19. Background on the study: Sites in the United States, Italy and Spain provided acute and convalescent COVID-19 samples. From T cells, B-cell-depleted T cells, or PBMCs came the material, which was cDNA or gDNA.

V trimming: 5 bases; J trimming: 6 bases; junction bases outside the gene matches: 7. The germline gives CDR1 SGHTA, CDR2 FQGNSA. The CDR3 extends over 16 amino acids. Per the study methods: Reference gene primers were amplified, and this amplification served to estimate nucleated cell counts. Assay: immunoSEQ multiplex PCR; the TCRdb copy retains only in-frame clones and omits some. V, J and clone size derive from that table, while D and trimming were established from the DNA sequence. The sample gives about 34,000 clones, 88% of which show up once; 14% is in the top ten. The TCR comes from a human donor with active COVID-19. The donor label of this sample is uncertain. The chain recombines TRBV7-2 with TRBJ2-2, with 12 bases identical to TRBD1. Sequencing input: peripheral blood. The CDR3 region is CASSPRDRGPAGELFF. The CDR3 nucleotides read TGTGCCAGCAGCCCCAGGGACAGGGGGCCGGCCGGGGAGCTGTTTTTT. Full variable domain (remainder filled in from reference TRBV7-2 and TRBJ2-2): GAGVSQSPSNKVTEKGKDVELRCDPISGHTALYWYRQSLGQGLEFLIYFQGNSAPDKSGLPSDRFSAERTGGSVSTLTIQRTQQEDSAVYLCASSPRDRGPAGELFFGEGSRLTVL.